The rows below give T cell receptor beta chains drawn from one sample of a study of cytomegalovirus exposure and HLA in healthy donors. Measured with immunoSEQ multiplex PCR; TCRdb has only the in-frame clones, and not every one. This table has approximately 110,000 clones, 73% appearing once. The specimen sequenced was PBMCs. These TCRs come from a man aged 60-69 years in good health and CMV-seropositive. The CDR3 runs from the conserved cysteine through the conserved F or W. D genes are given only for firm matches. Size values are once, few and many counts, or a class for expanded clones, and some rows have none.

>.|TRBJ2-7|.|TRBV7-3
CASSLTRSYEQYF
TGTGCCAGCAGCTTAACCCGTTCCTACGAGCAGTACTTC
>TRBD1|TRBJ1-6|many|TRBV7-6
CASSLQGARNSPLHF
TGTGCCAGCAGCTTACAGGGGGCGCGAAATTCACCCCTCCACTTT
>.|TRBJ1-4|.|TRBV30
CAWSSPSATNEKLFF
TGTGCCTGGAGTTCCCCCAGTGCAACTAATGAAAAACTGTTTTTT
>.|TRBJ1-2|.|TRBV10-3
CAINSEGGVGYTF
TGTGCCATCAACTCCGAGGGAGGGGTTGGCTACACCTTC
>TRBD2|TRBJ2-5|once|TRBV5-6
CASSLTSGGETQYF
TGTGCCAGCAGCTTGACTAGCGGGGGAGAGACCCAGTACTTC
>TRBD2|TRBJ2-3|.|TRBV4-1
CASSPQTSGGTDTQYF
TGCGCCAGCAGCCCCCAGACTAGCGGGGGCACAGATACGCAGTATTTT
>TRBD1|TRBJ1-2|.|TRBV5-1
CASSEGDRGSPQVGYTF
TGCGCCAGCAGCGAGGGGGACAGGGGGTCTCCCCAGGTCGGCTACACCTTC
>TRBD2|TRBJ2-1|.|TRBV7-3
CASSSSGGALNEQFF
TGTGCCAGCAGCTCGAGCGGGGGGGCCTTAAATGAGCAGTTCTTC
>TRBD1|TRBJ2-3|.|TRBV19
CASSSGTGGTDTQYF
TGTGCCAGTAGTTCTGGGACAGGGGGGACAGATACGCAGTATTTT
>TRBD2|TRBJ2-1|.|TRBV5-1
CASSDIAGSYNEQFF
TGCGCCAGCAGCGACATAGCGGGGTCCTACAATGAGCAGTTCTTC
>.|TRBJ1-5|.|TRBV6-1
CASSEAGRANQPQHF
TGTGCCAGCAGTGAAGCGGGCAGGGCCAATCAGCCCCAGCATTTT
>.|TRBJ2-3|once|TRBV14
CASSQDLVLYTQYF
TGTGCCAGCAGCCAAGATCTTGTGCTATATACGCAGTATTTT
>TRBD1|TRBJ2-5|.|TRBV5-6
CASSLEDRGTTQYF
TGTGCCAGCAGCTTGGAGGACAGGGGGACGACCCAGTACTTC
>.|TRBJ1-2|.|TRBV27
CASSLSSNYGYTF
TGTGCCAGCAGTTTAAGTAGTAACTATGGCTACACCTTC
>.|TRBJ2-5|few|TRBV28
CASSTWTESGTQYF
TGTGCCAGCAGTACGTGGACTGAGTCGGGGACCCAGTACTTC
>.|TRBJ1-1|.|TRBV7-9
CSSSLTGNTEAFF
TGTTCCAGCAGCTTAACAGGGAACACTGAAGCTTTCTTT
>.|TRBJ2-7|.|TRBV7-9
CASSLTRVGTYEQYF
TGTGCCAGCAGCTTAACCAGGGTAGGCACCTACGAGCAGTACTTC
>TRBD2|TRBJ2-7|.|TRBV5-3
CARSYPGLAGGYPHEQYF
TGTGCCAGAAGCTATCCGGGACTAGCGGGGGGGTATCCCCACGAGCAGTACTTC
>TRBD1|TRBJ1-2|.|TRBV6-1
CASRIRDRLYGYTF
TGTGCCAGCCGCATCCGGGACAGGCTTTACGGCTACACCTTC
>TRBD1|TRBJ1-2|.|TRBV5-4
CASSNPGQGNYGYTF
TGTGCCAGCAGCAACCCCGGACAGGGAAACTATGGCTACACCTTC